This is a list of T cell receptor beta chains from one sample in a study of shared clonotypes between healthy human individuals. Measured with immunoSEQ multiplex PCR; TCRdb has only the in-frame clones, and not every one. The sample shows a few million clones, 90% to 96% of them seen only once. The sample taken for sequencing was naive CD4+ T cells sorted from blood. Receptors originate from a man aged 18-30 years in good health. Both conserved end residues are part of each CDR3. D genes are given only for firm matches. A row's size may be missing; if present it is once, few, many or a size class.

V: TRBV6-6
size: .
D: .
J: TRBJ1-5
DNA: TGTGCCAGCAGTCTTGGGGGGAACAATCAGCCCCAGCATTTT
CDR3: CASSLGGNNQPQHF

V: TRBV2
size: .
D: .
J: TRBJ1-2
DNA: TGTGCCAGCAGTGAAACTTCCTATGGCTACACCTTC
CDR3: CASSETSYGYTF

V: TRBV30
size: .
D: TRBD1
J: TRBJ1-6
DNA: TGTGCCTCGAGAGGACAGGGAGTTTCACCCCTCCACTTT
CDR3: CASRGQGVSPLHF

V: TRBV5-6
size: .
D: TRBD1
J: TRBJ1-1
DNA: TGTGCCAGCAGCATCCAGGGGGAGAACACTGAAGCTTTCTTT
CDR3: CASSIQGENTEAFF

V: TRBV5-1
size: .
D: TRBD2
J: TRBJ2-3
DNA: TGCGCCAGCAGCTTGATGACTAGCGGAGGCCCAGATACGCAGTATTTT
CDR3: CASSLMTSGGPDTQYF

V: TRBV11-2
size: .
D: .
J: TRBJ2-5
DNA: TGTGCCAGCAGCTTAGTTGCTGCGTGGTTCGAGACCCAGTACTTC
CDR3: CASSLVAAWFETQYF

V: TRBV2
size: .
D: .
J: TRBJ2-2
DNA: TGTGCCAGCATTCAGGACAGCAACACCGGGGAGCTGTTTTTT
CDR3: CASIQDSNTGELFF

V: TRBV7-9
size: .
D: TRBD2
J: TRBJ2-1
DNA: TGTGCCAGCAGCTTCTCCGGGACTAGCGGGCTGAAGCAGTTCTTC
CDR3: CASSFSGTSGLKQFF

V: TRBV9
size: .
D: .
J: TRBJ1-2
DNA: TGTGCCAGCAGCGGAAATGGCTACACCTTC
CDR3: CASSGNGYTF

V: TRBV7-2
size: .
D: .
J: TRBJ2-5
DNA: TGTGCCAGCAGCTTAACCGAGACCCAGTACTTC
CDR3: CASSLTETQYF

V: TRBV7-2
size: .
D: .
J: TRBJ2-7
DNA: TGTGCCAGCAGCTTAGAGTTGGGGAACTACGAGCAGTACTTC
CDR3: CASSLELGNYEQYF

V: TRBV20-1
size: .
D: .
J: TRBJ2-1
DNA: TGCAGTGCCGAATCTAGCCATGAGCAGTTCTTC
CDR3: CSAESSHEQFF

V: TRBV10-1
size: few
D: .
J: TRBJ1-3
DNA: TGCGCCAGCAGTCAAAACTCTGGAAACACCATATATTTT
CDR3: CASSQNSGNTIYF

V: TRBV6-5
size: once
D: .
J: TRBJ2-2
DNA: TGTGCCAGCAGTTACCGCCCCGCACTCGGGGAGCTGTTTTTT
CDR3: CASSYRPALGELFF

V: TRBV9
size: .
D: .
J: TRBJ2-7
DNA: TGTGCCAGCAGCGTAGGGGGATTCGCGTACGAGCAGTACTTC
CDR3: CASSVGGFAYEQYF

V: TRBV6-1
size: .
D: TRBD1
J: TRBJ2-7
DNA: TGTGCCAGCAGTCCGCGGACAGGGTCAGGCTACGAGCAGTACTTC
CDR3: CASSPRTGSGYEQYF

V: TRBV30
size: once
D: .
J: TRBJ1-3
DNA: TGTGCCTGGAGTCGAACAGGGAACTCTGGAAACACCATATATTTT
CDR3: CAWSRTGNSGNTIYF

V: TRBV7-9
size: .
D: TRBD1
J: TRBJ1-2
DNA: TGTGCCAGCAGCCGGGACAGTTATGGCTACACCTTC
CDR3: CASSRDSYGYTF

V: TRBV6-1
size: .
D: .
J: TRBJ2-7
DNA: TGTGCCAGCAGTGAAAGGAGAGGGGGTGGTACCTACGAGCAGTACTTC
CDR3: CASSERRGGGTYEQYF

V: TRBV28
size: .
D: TRBD1
J: TRBJ2-7
DNA: TGTGCCAGCAGTCCAGCGAGGACAGGGTCCTACGAGCAGTACTTC
CDR3: CASSPARTGSYEQYF

V: TRBV11-2
size: .
D: TRBD2
J: TRBJ2-1
DNA: TGTGCCAGCAGCGGCCCAGCGGGAAGAGAGCAGTTCTTC
CDR3: CASSGPAGREQFF

V: TRBV29-1
size: .
D: .
J: TRBJ2-5
DNA: TGCAGCGTAGAATCTCGGGAGACCCAGTACTTC
CDR3: CSVESRETQYF

V: TRBV11-2
size: .
D: .
J: TRBJ2-5
DNA: TGTGCCAGCAGCTTTGTTGGAGCCTCCGAGACCCAGTACTTC
CDR3: CASSFVGASETQYF

V: TRBV6-1
size: .
D: TRBD1
J: TRBJ2-5
DNA: TGTGCCAGCAGCCGGACAGGACAAGAGACCCAGTACTTC
CDR3: CASSRTGQETQYF

V: TRBV7-9
size: .
D: TRBD1
J: TRBJ2-7
DNA: TGTGCCAGCAGCTCACAGGGGTTCGGCTACGAGCAGTACTTC
CDR3: CASSSQGFGYEQYF

V: TRBV7-2
size: .
D: .
J: TRBJ2-1
DNA: TGTGCCGTCTCGGGCCTAGCGAACTACAATGAGCAGTTCTTC
CDR3: CAVSGLANYNEQFF

V: TRBV6-5
size: once
D: .
J: TRBJ1-5
DNA: TGTGCCAGCAGCGACAGAATCAATCAGCCCCAGCATTTT
CDR3: CASSDRINQPQHF

V: TRBV6-5
size: once
D: TRBD2
J: TRBJ2-1
DNA: TGTGCCAGCAGTAGAAAGCGGGGGGGCCAGGGTGAGCAGTTCTTC
CDR3: CASSRKRGGQGEQFF

V: TRBV7-9
size: .
D: .
J: TRBJ1-5
DNA: TGTGCCAGCAGCTTCTCAGATTATAGCAATCAGCCCCAGCATTTT
CDR3: CASSFSDYSNQPQHF

V: TRBV6-1
size: .
D: .
J: TRBJ1-3
DNA: TGTGCCAGCAGTGAAGCGGGGGTCACGTCTGGAAACACCATATATTTT
CDR3: CASSEAGVTSGNTIYF

V: TRBV5-1
size: .
D: .
J: TRBJ1-1
DNA: TGCGCCAGCAGCTGGGGGACGGTGGCTAGCACTGAAGCTTTCTTT
CDR3: CASSWGTVASTEAFF

V: TRBV6-5
size: .
D: .
J: TRBJ2-7
DNA: TGTGCCAGCGGTCAATACGAGCAGTACTTC
CDR3: CASGQYEQYF

V: TRBV27
size: once
D: TRBD1
J: TRBJ1-4
DNA: TGTGCCAGCAGTTTATCGTTCCCCAAGACAGGGTGGCGAGAAAAACTGTTTTTT
CDR3: CASSLSFPKTGWREKLFF

V: TRBV19
size: .
D: .
J: TRBJ1-5
DNA: TGTGCCAGTAGCCCAGTGGGGACGGCTAGCAATCAGCCCCAGCATTTT
CDR3: CASSPVGTASNQPQHF

V: TRBV6-5
size: .
D: TRBD1
J: TRBJ1-1
DNA: TGTGCCACCAGACAGGGGGACACTGAAGCTTTCTTT
CDR3: CATRQGDTEAFF

V: TRBV18
size: .
D: .
J: TRBJ1-1
DNA: TGTGCCAGCTCACCGGGACTCGGAAATGCCGAAGCTTTCTTT
CDR3: CASSPGLGNAEAFF

V: TRBV7-2
size: .
D: TRBD2
J: TRBJ2-7
DNA: TGTGCCAGCAGCTTTACTAGCGGGAGTGTCTACGAGCAGTACTTC
CDR3: CASSFTSGSVYEQYF

V: TRBV30
size: .
D: .
J: TRBJ2-6
DNA: TGTGCCTGTACGGTAGGGGCCAACGTCCTGACTTTC
CDR3: CACTVGANVLTF

V: TRBV28
size: .
D: .
J: TRBJ1-1
DNA: TGTGCCAGCAGTTTAGGTTCCGTGGGGAACACTGAAGCTTTCTTT
CDR3: CASSLGSVGNTEAFF

V: TRBV27
size: .
D: .
J: TRBJ1-2
DNA: TGTGCCAGCAGTCCAGGTGGGGGAGCTAACTATGGCTACACCTTC
CDR3: CASSPGGGANYGYTF

V: TRBV4-3
size: .
D: .
J: TRBJ1-6
DNA: TGCGCCAGCAGCCAAGAGCCCCCGGGACAATATAATTCACCCCTCCACTTT
CDR3: CASSQEPPGQYNSPLHF

V: TRBV9
size: .
D: .
J: TRBJ2-1
DNA: TGTGCCAGCAGCCAAGCGGTGCCGCGGGGCTACAATGAGCAGTTCTTC
CDR3: CASSQAVPRGYNEQFF

V: TRBV19
size: .
D: .
J: TRBJ1-6
DNA: TGTGCCAGTTCGCGACAGAGTAATTCACCCCTCCACTTT
CDR3: CASSRQSNSPLHF

V: TRBV7-2
size: .
D: TRBD2
J: TRBJ2-7
DNA: TGTGCCAGCAGCTTTTGGCGGGAGGGCCCTTACGAGCAGTACTTC
CDR3: CASSFWREGPYEQYF

V: TRBV13
size: once
D: .
J: TRBJ1-6
DNA: TGTGCCAGCAGCTTAGGCGGGGGGAGCTCCTATAATTCACCCCTCCACTTT
CDR3: CASSLGGGSSYNSPLHF

V: TRBV7-2
size: .
D: TRBD2
J: TRBJ2-2
DNA: TGTGCCAGCAGGGGGGAGGTACTAGCGGGTTTGGAGCTGTTTTTT
CDR3: CASRGEVLAGLELFF